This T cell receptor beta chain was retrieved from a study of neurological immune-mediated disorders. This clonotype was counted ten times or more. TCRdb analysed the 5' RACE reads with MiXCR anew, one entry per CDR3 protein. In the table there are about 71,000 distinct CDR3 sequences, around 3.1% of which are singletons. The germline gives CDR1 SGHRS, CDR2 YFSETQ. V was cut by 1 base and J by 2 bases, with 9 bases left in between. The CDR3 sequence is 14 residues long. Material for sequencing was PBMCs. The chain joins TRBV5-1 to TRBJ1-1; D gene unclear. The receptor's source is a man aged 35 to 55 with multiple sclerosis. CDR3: CASSLSGGNTEAFF. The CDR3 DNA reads TGCGCCAGCAGCTTGAGCGGAGGAAACACTGAAGCTTTCTTT.